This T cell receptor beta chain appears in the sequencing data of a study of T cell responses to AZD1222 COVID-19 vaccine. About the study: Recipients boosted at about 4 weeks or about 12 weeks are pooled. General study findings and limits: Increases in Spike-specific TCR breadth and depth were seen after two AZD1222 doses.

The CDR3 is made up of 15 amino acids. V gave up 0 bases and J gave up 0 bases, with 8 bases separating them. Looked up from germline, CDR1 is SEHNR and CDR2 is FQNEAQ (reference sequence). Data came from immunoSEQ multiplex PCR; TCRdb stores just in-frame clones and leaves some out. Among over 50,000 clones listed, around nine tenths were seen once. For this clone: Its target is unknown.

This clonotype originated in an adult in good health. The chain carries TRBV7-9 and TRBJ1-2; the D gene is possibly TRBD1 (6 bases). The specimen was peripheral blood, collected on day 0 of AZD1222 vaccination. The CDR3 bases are TGTGCCAGCAGCTTAGCTGCAGGGGCTAACTATGGCTACACCTTC. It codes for CASSLAAGANYGYTF. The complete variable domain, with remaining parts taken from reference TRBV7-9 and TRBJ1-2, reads DTGVSQNPRHKITKRGQNVTFRCDPISEHNRLYWYRQTLGQGPEFLTYFQNEAQLEKSRLLSDRFSAERPKGSFSTLEIQRTEQGDSAMYLCASSLAAGANYGYTFGSGTRLTVV.